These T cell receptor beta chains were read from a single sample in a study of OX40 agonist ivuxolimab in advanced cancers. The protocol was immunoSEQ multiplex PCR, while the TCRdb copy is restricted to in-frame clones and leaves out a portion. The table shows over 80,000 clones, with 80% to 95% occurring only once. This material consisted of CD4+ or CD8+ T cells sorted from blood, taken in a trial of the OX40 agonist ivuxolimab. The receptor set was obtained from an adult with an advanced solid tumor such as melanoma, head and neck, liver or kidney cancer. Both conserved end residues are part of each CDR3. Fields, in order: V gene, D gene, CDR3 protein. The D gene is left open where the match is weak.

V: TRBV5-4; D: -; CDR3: CASSTVGTRREQYF
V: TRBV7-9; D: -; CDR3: CASSLLLGNTIYF
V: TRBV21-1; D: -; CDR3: CASSKREEGYNEQFF
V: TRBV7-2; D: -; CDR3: CASSLEGGYEQYF
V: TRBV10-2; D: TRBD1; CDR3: CASTPGGYETQYF
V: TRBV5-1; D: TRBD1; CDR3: CASSLGGRTGFDEQYF
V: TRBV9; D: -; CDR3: CASSSPPVSETQYF
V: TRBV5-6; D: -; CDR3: CASSISTDTQYF
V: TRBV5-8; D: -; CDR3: CASSRGQRETQYF
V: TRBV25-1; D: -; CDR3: CASSTGGNTIYF
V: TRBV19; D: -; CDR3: CATFENTGELFF
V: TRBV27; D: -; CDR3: CASSPAAGVLGEQYF
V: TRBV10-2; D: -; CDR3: CASSDNSPLHF
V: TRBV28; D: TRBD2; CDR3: CASSPRTSGTDTQYF
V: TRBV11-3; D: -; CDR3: CASSFNMRGGNTEAFF
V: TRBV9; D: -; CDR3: CASSVKDQPFYEQYF
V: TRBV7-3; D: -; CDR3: CASSRRGGHLWKNTIYF
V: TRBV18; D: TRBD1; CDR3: CASSPQTGAVGTQYF
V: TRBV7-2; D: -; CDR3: CASSRNRGGTGELFF
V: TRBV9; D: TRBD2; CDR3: CASSVLAGRGPRDTQYF
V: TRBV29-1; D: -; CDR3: CSGGDYLNTEAFF
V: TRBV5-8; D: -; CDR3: CASSLATGPTNEKLFF
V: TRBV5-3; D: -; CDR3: CASSLDTTRADTQYF
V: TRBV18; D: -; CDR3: CASSPVASENTGELFF
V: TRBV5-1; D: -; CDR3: CASSLAGRSIDEQFF
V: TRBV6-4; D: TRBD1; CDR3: CASSGTGGSTDTQYF
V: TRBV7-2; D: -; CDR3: CASSLMRWGSTDTQYF
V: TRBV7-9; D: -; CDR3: CASSRHGELFF
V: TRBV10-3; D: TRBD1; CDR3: CAISSSRTGGSSYEQYF
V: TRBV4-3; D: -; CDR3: CASSQVVGANVLTF
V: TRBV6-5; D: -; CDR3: CASSPNSRVETQYF
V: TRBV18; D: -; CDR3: CASSPGQSNQPQHF
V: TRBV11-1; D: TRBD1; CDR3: CASSFRRGPQETQYF
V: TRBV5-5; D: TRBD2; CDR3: CASSFGLAGAGDEQYF
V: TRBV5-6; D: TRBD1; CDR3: CASSYYRGTQPQHF
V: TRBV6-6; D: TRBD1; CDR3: CASRRQGGNTEAFF
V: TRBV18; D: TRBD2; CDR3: CASSPPGTSAYNEQFF
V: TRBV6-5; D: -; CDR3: CASSYGVAANTGELFF
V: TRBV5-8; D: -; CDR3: CASSLEAYRTDTQYF
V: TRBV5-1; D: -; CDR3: CASSLGDNGNTIYF
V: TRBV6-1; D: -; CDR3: CASSAQAGEQFF
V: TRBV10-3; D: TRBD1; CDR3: CAISARTGVNYGYTF